This is a list of T cell receptor beta chains from one sample in a study of blood T cell repertoires in COVID-19. TCRdb keeps only in-frame clones here, not all; method: immunoSEQ multiplex PCR. The table shows roughly 350,000 clones, with approximately 81% occurring only once. Material for sequencing was peripheral blood. These TCRs come from a woman under 30 with acute or convalescent COVID-19. Both conserved end residues are part of each CDR3. A D gene is named only where the DNA matches it firmly. Clone size is shown for a subset of rows, as once, few, many or a class of expanded clone.

V: TRBV7-9; size: NA; D: NA; J: TRBJ2-7; CDR3: CASSAYGGYEQYF; DNA: TGTGCCAGCAGCGCATACGGGGGATACGAGCAGTACTTC
V: TRBV5-6; size: NA; D: NA; J: TRBJ1-1; CDR3: CASSLGGVTEAFF; DNA: TGTGCCAGCAGCCTCGGGGGGGTCACTGAAGCTTTCTTT
V: TRBV28; size: few; D: NA; J: TRBJ1-1; CDR3: CASSLRTRWVAFF; DNA: TGTGCCAGCAGTTTACGAACCAGGTGGGTGGCTTTCTTT
V: TRBV11-2; size: NA; D: NA; J: TRBJ2-6; CDR3: CASSLDLSHLGANVLTF; DNA: TGTGCCAGCAGCTTAGATCTATCCCATCTCGGGGCCAACGTCCTGACTTTC
V: TRBV28; size: NA; D: NA; J: TRBJ1-2; CDR3: CASSLLYREGDGYTF; DNA: TGTGCCAGCAGTTTATTATACAGGGAAGGAGATGGCTACACCTTC
V: TRBV6-5; size: NA; D: NA; J: TRBJ2-1; CDR3: CASSFTGLREQFF; DNA: TGTGCCAGCAGTTTTACAGGGTTGCGGGAGCAGTTCTTC
V: TRBV2; size: NA; D: TRBD1; J: TRBJ1-1; CDR3: CAKGTGRNVNTEAFF; DNA: TGTGCCAAAGGGACAGGGAGAAATGTGAACACTGAAGCTTTCTTT
V: TRBV5-1; size: once; D: NA; J: TRBJ1-1; CDR3: CASSLDSMDTEAFF; DNA: TGCGCCAGCAGCTTGGACAGTATGGACACTGAAGCTTTCTTT
V: TRBV6-5; size: NA; D: NA; J: TRBJ2-2; CDR3: CASSYGYSTGELFF; DNA: TGTGCCAGCAGTTACGGATACAGCACCGGGGAGCTGTTTTTT
V: TRBV2; size: NA; D: TRBD2; J: TRBJ2-2; CDR3: CASSAPGLAGINTGELFF; DNA: TGTGCCAGCAGTGCCCCCGGGCTAGCGGGAATTAACACCGGGGAGCTGTTTTTT
V: TRBV30; size: NA; D: NA; J: TRBJ2-5; CDR3: CAWSLLAETQYF; DNA: TGTGCCTGGAGCCTCCTAGCGGAGACCCAGTACTTC
V: TRBV6-1; size: NA; D: NA; J: TRBJ1-1; CDR3: CASSEGGGMNTEAFF; DNA: TGTGCCAGCAGTGAAGGGGGCGGGATGAACACTGAAGCTTTCTTT
V: TRBV24-1; size: few; D: NA; J: TRBJ2-7; CDR3: CATSEGGGPFGEQYF; DNA: TGTGCCACCAGTGAGGGGGGGGGCCCTTTCGGGGAGCAGTACTTC
V: TRBV5-1; size: NA; D: TRBD1; J: TRBJ1-1; CDR3: CASSEGTGGSEAFF; DNA: TGCGCCAGCAGCGAGGGGACAGGGGGCTCTGAAGCTTTCTTT
V: TRBV5-6; size: once; D: NA; J: TRBJ2-5; CDR3: CASSLVGSGIQETQYF; DNA: TGTGCCAGCAGCTTGGTGGGGAGCGGTATCCAAGAGACCCAGTACTTC